The rows below give T cell receptor beta chains drawn from one sample of a study of CD8 T cells in ankylosing spondylitis. MiXCR, run by TCRdb on the 5' RACE reads, gives a single entry per CDR3 protein. Altogether 300,000 to 400,000 distinct CDR3 sequences are present, more than 20% being singletons, with the ten largest covering around 13%. Source material: blood, either unsorted or a sorted T cell fraction (not recorded which). The source of these receptors is a male donor with ankylosing spondylitis or in good health (not recorded which). Both conserved end residues are part of each CDR3. D genes are given only for firm matches. Expanded clones get a size class; other rows say once, few or many, or leave the size out.

cdr3_aa cdr3_nt clone_size j_call d_call v_call
CASSLRGENNEQFF TGTGCCAGCAGCTTGCGGGGGGAAAACAATGAGCAGTTCTTC few TRBJ2-1 TRBD2 TRBV11-3
CASSPQDRPEEVQYF TGCGCCAGCAGCCCCCAAGATCGGCCTGAGGAGGTGCAGTACTTC . TRBJ2-7 . TRBV5-1
CASGGRKGSYEQYF TGTGCCAGCGGCGGCCGCAAGGGCTCCTACGAGCAGTACTTC few TRBJ2-7 . TRBV6-2/TRBV6-3
CASSWGGPYEQYF TGTGCCAGCAGTTGGGGAGGCCCCTACGAGCAGTACTTC . TRBJ2-7 . TRBV12-3/TRBV12-4
CSVRRENTGELFF TGCAGTGTAAGACGGGAGAACACCGGGGAGCTGTTTTTT few TRBJ2-2 . TRBV20-1
CASSHRDRGPETQYF TGTGCCAGCAGCCACCGGGACAGGGGACCCGAGACCCAGTACTTC . TRBJ2-5 TRBD1 TRBV7-9
CASSLRGLDREAFF TGTGCCAGCAGTTTAAGGGGCCTAGACAGAGAAGCTTTCTTT . TRBJ1-1 . TRBV27
CASTSRGLNNEQFF TGTGCCAGCACAAGCAGGGGGCTAAACAATGAGCAGTTCTTC . TRBJ2-1 TRBD1 TRBV19
CASSLRARVGTDTQYF TGTGCCAGCAGCTTAAGGGCCAGGGTGGGCACAGATACGCAGTATTTT . TRBJ2-3 . TRBV7-3
CASSQDSGQYEQFF TGCGCCAGCAGCCAAGATTCGGGTCAGTATGAGCAGTTCTTC few TRBJ2-1 . TRBV4-1
CAIMNSGPRDNTGELFF TGTGCCATCATGAATAGCGGGCCCAGGGACAACACCGGGGAGCTGTTTTTT few TRBJ2-2 TRBD2 TRBV10-3
CASSLVEGLESYEQYF TGTGCCAGCAGCTTGGTCGAGGGACTGGAATCCTACGAGCAGTACTTC few TRBJ2-7 . TRBV7-8
CSARSHTQLKGDEQYF TGCAGTGCTAGGTCACACACCCAACTGAAGGGCGACGAGCAGTACTTC few TRBJ2-7 . TRBV20-1
CASSLSTEQFF TGTGCCAGCAGCTTATCGACTGAGCAGTTCTTC . TRBJ2-1 . TRBV7-2
CASSLRQGDTGELFF TGCGCCAGCAGCTTGCGCCAGGGGGACACCGGGGAGCTGTTTTTT few TRBJ2-2 TRBD1 TRBV5-1
CASSDSPGDTQYF TGTGCCAGCAGTGACTCCCCAGGGGATACGCAGTATTTT few TRBJ2-3 . TRBV6-4
CASSLEPSVAWTQDNEQFF TGTGCCAGCAGCTTAGAACCTTCGGTGGCCTGGACCCAAGACAATGAGCAGTTCTTC . TRBJ2-1 . TRBV11-2
CASSSWTSGGPSYNEQFF TGTGCCAGCAGTTCCTGGACTAGCGGGGGCCCCTCCTACAATGAGCAGTTCTTC few TRBJ2-1 TRBD2 TRBV28
CASSVASPRNEQFF TGCGCCAGCAGTGTCGCTTCCCCAAGGAATGAGCAGTTCTTC few TRBJ2-1 . TRBV10-2
CAISEVGLEVTQYF TGTGCCATCAGTGAGGTTGGACTAGAGGTGACCCAGTACTTC many TRBJ2-5 TRBD2 TRBV10-3
CASSEPRTATYEQYF TGTGCCAGCAGCGAACCCCGGACAGCTACCTACGAGCAGTACTTC few TRBJ2-7 . TRBV7-9